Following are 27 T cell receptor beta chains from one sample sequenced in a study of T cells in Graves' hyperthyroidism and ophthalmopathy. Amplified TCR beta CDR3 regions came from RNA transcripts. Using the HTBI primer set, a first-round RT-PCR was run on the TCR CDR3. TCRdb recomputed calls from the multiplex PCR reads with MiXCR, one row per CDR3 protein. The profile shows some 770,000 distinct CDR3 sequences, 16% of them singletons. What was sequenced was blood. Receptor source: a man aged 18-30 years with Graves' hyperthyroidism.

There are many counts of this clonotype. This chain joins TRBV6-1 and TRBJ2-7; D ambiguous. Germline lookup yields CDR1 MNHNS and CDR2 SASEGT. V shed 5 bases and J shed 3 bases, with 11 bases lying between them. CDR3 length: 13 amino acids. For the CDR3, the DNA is TGTGCCAGCAGTCAACTCTCCGTCTACGAGCAGTACTTC. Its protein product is CASSQLSVYEQYF.

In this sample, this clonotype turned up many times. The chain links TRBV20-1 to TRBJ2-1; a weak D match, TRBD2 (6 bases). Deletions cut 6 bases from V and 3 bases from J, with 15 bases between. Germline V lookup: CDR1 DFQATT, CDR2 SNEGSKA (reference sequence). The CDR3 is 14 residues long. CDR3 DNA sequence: TGCAGTGCCCAAACATGGCGGGGCTACAATGAGCAGTTCTTC. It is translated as CSAQTWRGYNEQFF.

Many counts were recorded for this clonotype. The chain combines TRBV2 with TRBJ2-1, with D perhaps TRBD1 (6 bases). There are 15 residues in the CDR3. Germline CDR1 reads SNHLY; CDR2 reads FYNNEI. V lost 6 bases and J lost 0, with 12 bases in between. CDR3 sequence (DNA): TGTGCCAGCAGGGGGGCAGGGGTCTCCTACAATGAGCAGTTCTTC. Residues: CASRGAGVSYNEQFF.

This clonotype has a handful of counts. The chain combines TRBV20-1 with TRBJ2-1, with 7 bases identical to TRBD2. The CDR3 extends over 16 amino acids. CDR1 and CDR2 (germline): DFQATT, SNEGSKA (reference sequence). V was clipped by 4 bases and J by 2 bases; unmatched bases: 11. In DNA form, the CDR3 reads TGCAGTGCTATAATGTGGGACTACACCCCCTACAATGAGCAGTTCTTC. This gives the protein CSAIMWDYTPYNEQFF.

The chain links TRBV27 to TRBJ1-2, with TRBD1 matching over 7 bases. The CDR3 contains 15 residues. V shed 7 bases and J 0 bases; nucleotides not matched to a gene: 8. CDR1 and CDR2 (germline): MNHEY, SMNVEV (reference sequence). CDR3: CASTPRTGANYGYTF. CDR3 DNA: TGTGCCAGCACCCCCAGGACAGGAGCTAACTATGGCTACACCTTC.

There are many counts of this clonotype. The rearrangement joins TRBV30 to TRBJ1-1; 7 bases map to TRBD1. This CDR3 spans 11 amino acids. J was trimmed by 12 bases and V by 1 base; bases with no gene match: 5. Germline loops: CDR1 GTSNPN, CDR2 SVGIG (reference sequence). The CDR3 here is CAWSGGGTTFF. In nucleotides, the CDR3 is TGTGCCTGGAGTGGAGGGGGCACGACTTTCTTT.

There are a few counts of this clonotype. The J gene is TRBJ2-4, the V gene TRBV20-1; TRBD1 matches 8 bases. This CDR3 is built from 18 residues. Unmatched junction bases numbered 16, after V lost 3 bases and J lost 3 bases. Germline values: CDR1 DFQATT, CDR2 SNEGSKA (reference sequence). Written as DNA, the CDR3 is TGCAGTGCTAGGGGGGAGACAGGGGATGTCCTAGGCAAAAACATTCAGTACTTC. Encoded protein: CSARGETGDVLGKNIQYF.

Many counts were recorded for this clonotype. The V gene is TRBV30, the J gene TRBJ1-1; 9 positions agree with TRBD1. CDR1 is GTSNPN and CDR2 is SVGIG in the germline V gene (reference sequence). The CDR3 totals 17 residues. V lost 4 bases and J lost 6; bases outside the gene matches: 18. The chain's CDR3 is CAWKRRGTGKDRAEAFF. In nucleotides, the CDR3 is TGTGCCTGGAAGAGGCGCGGGACAGGGAAGGATCGGGCTGAAGCTTTCTTT.

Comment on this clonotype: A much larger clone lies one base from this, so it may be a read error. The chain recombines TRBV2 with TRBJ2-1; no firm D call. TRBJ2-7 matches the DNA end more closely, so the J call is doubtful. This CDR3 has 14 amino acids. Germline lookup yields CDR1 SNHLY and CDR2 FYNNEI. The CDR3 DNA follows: TGTGCCAGCAGTCCTCTCGATATTTACAATGAGCAGTACTTC. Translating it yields CASSPLDIYNEQYF.

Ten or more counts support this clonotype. The CDR3 sequence is CASSFSASGGNEQFF. DNA for the CDR3: TGTGCCAGCAGCTTTAGTGCTAGCGGGGGCAATGAGCAGTTCTTC. The rearrangement uses TRBV5-5 and TRBJ2-1; 10 bases fit TRBD2. V gave up 2 bases and J gave up 6 bases; unmatched junction bases: 5. This CDR3 region has 15 residues. Per the germline V gene, CDR1 is SGHKS and CDR2 is YYEKEE (reference sequence).

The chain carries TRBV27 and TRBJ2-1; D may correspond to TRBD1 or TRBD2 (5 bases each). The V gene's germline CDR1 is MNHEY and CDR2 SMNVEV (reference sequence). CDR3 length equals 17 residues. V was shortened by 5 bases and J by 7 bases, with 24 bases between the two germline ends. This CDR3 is CASSSGRGQVKGNEQFF. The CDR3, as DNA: TGTGCCAGCAGTAGCGGCCGTGGACAAGTTAAGGGGAATGAGCAGTTCTTC.

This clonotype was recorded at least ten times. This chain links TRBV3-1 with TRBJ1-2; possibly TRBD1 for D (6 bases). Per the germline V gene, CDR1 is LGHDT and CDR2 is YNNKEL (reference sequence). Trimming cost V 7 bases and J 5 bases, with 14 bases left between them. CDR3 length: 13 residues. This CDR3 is CASKLLGTYGYTF. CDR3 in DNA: TGTGCCAGCAAACTTTTAGGGACATATGGCTACACCTTC.

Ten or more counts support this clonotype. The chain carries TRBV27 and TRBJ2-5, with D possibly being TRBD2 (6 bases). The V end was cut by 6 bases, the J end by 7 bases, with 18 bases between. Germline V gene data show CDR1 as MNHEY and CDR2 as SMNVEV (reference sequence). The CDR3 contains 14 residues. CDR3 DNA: TGTGCCAGCAGAGGAGGGGTCCTGTTGGGGACCCAGTACTTC. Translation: CASRGGVLLGTQYF.

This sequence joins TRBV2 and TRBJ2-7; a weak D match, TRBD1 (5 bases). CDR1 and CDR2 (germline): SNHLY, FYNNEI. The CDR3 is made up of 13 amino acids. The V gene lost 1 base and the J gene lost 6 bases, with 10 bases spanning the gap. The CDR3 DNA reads TGTGCCAGCAGTGAAGTAATGGGGCTCGAGCAGTACTTC. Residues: CASSEVMGLEQYF.

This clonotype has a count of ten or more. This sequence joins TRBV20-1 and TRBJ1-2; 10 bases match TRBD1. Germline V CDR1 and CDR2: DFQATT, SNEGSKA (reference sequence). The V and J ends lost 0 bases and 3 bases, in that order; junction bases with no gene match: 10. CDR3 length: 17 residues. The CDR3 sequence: CSARDQSQGQGYYGYTF. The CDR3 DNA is TGCAGTGCTAGAGACCAATCACAGGGACAGGGGTACTATGGCTACACCTTC.

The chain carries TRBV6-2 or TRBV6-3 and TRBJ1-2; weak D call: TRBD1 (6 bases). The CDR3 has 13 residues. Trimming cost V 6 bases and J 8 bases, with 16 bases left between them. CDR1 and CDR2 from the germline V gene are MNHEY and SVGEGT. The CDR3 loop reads CASRPRTGKGYTF. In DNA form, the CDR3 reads TGTGCCAGCAGGCCCCGAACAGGGAAAGGCTACACCTTC.

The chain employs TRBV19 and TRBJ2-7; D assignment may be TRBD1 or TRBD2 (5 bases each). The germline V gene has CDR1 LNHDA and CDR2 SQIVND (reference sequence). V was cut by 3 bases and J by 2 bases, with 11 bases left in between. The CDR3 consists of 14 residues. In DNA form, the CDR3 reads TGTGCCAGTAGTATCAAAGAGGGACCCTACGAGCAGTACTTC. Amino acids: CASSIKEGPYEQYF. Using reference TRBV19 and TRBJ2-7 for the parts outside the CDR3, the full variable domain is DGGITQSPKYLFRKEGQNVTLSCEQNLNHDAMYWYRQDPGQGLRLIYYSQIVNDFQKGDIAEGYSVSREKKESFPLTVTSAQKNPTAFYLCASSIKEGPYEQYFGPGTRLTVT.

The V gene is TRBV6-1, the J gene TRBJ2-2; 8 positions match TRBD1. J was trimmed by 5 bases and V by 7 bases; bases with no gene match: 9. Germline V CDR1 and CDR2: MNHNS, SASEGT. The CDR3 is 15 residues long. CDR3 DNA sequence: TGTGCCAGCACCCACCCAGGGGGCGGGACCGGGGAGCTGTTTTTT. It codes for CASTHPGGGTGELFF.

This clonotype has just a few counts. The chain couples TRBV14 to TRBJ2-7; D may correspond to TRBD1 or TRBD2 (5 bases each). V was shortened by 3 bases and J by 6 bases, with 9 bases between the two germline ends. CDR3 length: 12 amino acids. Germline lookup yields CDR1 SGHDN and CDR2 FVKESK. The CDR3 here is CASSQIGTEQYF. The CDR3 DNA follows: TGTGCCAGCAGCCAGATAGGGACCGAGCAGTACTTC.

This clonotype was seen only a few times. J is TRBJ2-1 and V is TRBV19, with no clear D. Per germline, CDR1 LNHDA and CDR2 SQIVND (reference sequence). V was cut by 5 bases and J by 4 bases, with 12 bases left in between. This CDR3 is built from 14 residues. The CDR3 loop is CASSPSGLYNEQFF. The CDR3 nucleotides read TGTGCCAGTAGTCCGTCAGGCTTATACAATGAGCAGTTCTTC. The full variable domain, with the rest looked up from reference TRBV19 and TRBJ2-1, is DGGITQSPKYLFRKEGQNVTLSCEQNLNHDAMYWYRQDPGQGLRLIYYSQIVNDFQKGDIAEGYSVSREKKESFPLTVTSAQKNPTAFYLCASSPSGLYNEQFFGPGTRLTVL.

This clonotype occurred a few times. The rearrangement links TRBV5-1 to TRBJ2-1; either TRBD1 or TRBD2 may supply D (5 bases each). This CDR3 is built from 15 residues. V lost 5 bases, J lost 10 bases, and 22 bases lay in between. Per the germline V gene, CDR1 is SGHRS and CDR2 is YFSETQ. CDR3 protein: CASSLPGPLGIEQFF. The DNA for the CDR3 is TGCGCCAGCAGTCTTCCAGGGCCACTAGGGATAGAGCAGTTCTTC.

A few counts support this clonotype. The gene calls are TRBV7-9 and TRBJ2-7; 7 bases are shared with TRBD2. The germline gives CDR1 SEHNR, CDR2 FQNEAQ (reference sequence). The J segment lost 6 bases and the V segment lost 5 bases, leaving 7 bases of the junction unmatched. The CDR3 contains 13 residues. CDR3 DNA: TGTGCCAGCAGCAGAGCGGGACTTCCCGAGCAGTACTTC. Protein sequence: CASSRAGLPEQYF.

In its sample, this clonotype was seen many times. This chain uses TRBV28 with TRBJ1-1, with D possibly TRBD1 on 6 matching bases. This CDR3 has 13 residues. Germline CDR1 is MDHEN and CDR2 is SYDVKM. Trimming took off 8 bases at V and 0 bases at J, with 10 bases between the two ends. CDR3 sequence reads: CASETGLNTEAFF. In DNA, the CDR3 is TGTGCCAGCGAGACAGGCCTGAACACTGAAGCTTTCTTT. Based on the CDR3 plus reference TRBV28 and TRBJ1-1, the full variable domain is DVKVTQSSRYLVKRTGEKVFLECVQDMDHENMFWYRQDPGLGLRLIYFSYDVKMKEKGDIPEGYSVSREKKERFSLILESASTNQTSMYLCASETGLNTEAFFGQGTRLTVV.

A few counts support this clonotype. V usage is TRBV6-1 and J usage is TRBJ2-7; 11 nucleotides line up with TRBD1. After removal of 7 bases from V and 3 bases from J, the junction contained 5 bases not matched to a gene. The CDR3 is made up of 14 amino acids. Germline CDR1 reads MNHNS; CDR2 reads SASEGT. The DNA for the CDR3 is TGTGCCAGCAAGTTGGGGACAGGGGGCTACGAGCAGTACTTC. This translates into CASKLGTGGYEQYF.

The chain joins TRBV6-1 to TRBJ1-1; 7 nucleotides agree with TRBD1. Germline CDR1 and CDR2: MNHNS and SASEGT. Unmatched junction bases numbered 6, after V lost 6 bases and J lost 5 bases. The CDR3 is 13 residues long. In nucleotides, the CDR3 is TGTGCCAGCAGACCGACAGGGCGGACTGAAGCTTTCTTT. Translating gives CASRPTGRTEAFF.

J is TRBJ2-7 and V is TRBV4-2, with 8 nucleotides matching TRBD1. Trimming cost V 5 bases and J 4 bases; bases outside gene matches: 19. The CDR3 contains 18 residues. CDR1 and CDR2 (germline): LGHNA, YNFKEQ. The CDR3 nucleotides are TGTGCCAGCAGCGGAGATCTAACAGGGGGGACGGGAGTGTACGAGCAGTACTTC. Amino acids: CASSGDLTGGTGVYEQYF.

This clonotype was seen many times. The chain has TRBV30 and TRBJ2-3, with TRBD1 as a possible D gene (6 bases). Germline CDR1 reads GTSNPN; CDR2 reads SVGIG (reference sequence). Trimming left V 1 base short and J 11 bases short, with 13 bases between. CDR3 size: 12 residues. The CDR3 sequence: CAWSGNLGGQYF. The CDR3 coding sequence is TGTGCCTGGAGTGGTAATCTAGGGGGGCAGTATTTT. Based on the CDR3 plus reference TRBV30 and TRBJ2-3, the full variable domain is SQTIHQWPATLVQPVGSPLSLECTVEGTSNPNLYWYRQAAGRGLQLLFYSVGIGQISSEVPQNLSASRPQDRQFILSSKKLLLSDSGFYLCAWSGNLGGQYFGPGTRLTVL.